The clone carrying this T cell receptor beta chain was seen a handful of times. Its antigen is unidentified. From germline, CDR1 is MDHEN and CDR2 SYDVKM. The V and J ends lost 1 base and 5 bases respectively, with 5 bases between them. This CDR3 comprises 12 residues. This entry is derived from a study of T cells in Graves' hyperthyroidism and ophthalmopathy. Study-level background: Staff took peripheral blood when the initial diagnosis was made, before any treatment began. The study, taken as a whole, reports: In blood, most of the thyroid clonotypes expanded above 0.001 were also present.

PBMCs came from roughly 10 ml fresh peripheral blood. There were TCR beta CDR3 regions amplified from RNA transcripts. Using the HTBI primer set, a first-round RT-PCR was run on the TCR CDR3. TCRdb fed the multiplex PCR reads into MiXCR, producing one record per CDR3 protein. The sample has 400,000 to 600,000 distinct CDR3 sequences, around 16% seen once. The sequence was obtained from a woman aged 25 to 45 with Graves' ophthalmopathy. The V call is TRBV28, the J call TRBJ2-5; D unclear. The specimen was blood. CDR3 sequence reads: CASSLSAETQYF. The CDR3 DNA sequence: TGTGCCAGCAGTTTATCTGCGGAGACCCAGTACTTC.